Given below is one TCR beta chain in context. The data stem from a study of T cells of healthy individuals. TCRdb called the 5' RACE reads again in MiXCR, with one record for every CDR3 protein. The sample records around 83,000 distinct CDR3 sequences, more than 4.5% being singletons. Germline values: CDR1 MNHEY, CDR2 SMNVEV (reference sequence). The V end was cut by 0 bases, the J end by 7 bases, with 16 bases between. This CDR3 has 15 amino acids. The source of this sequence is a female donor in good health. The V gene is TRBV27, the J gene TRBJ2-7; unclear D gene. This CDR3 reads CASSLSPRSQGEQYF. CDR3 nucleotides: TGTGCCAGCAGTTTATCGCCACGCAGCCAAGGGGAGCAGTACTTC.